The T cell receptor (beta chain) described here comes from a study of T cell changes during pregnancy in multiple sclerosis. Assay used: immunoSEQ multiplex PCR; TCRdb lists only in-frame clones, some missing. Among about 38,000 clones listed, roughly nine tenths were seen once. V was clipped by 4 bases and J by 4 bases; unmatched bases: 6. This CDR3 comprises 15 residues. Germline CDR1 and CDR2: SGHRS and YFSETQ. This rearrangement joins TRBV5-1 to TRBJ2-1; 9 bases line up with TRBD2. The receptor's source is a female donor with multiple sclerosis, enrolled in a pregnancy study. Sequenced here: CD8+ T cells from peripheral blood mononuclear cells, sampled in the third trimester of pregnancy. CDR3 sequence: CASSPGLAGYNEQFF. CDR3 coding DNA: TGCGCCAGCAGCCCGGGACTAGCCGGATACAATGAGCAGTTCTTC.